A selection of T cell receptor beta chains follows, all from one sample in a study of shared clonotypes between healthy human individuals. The data were produced by immunoSEQ multiplex PCR, yet TCRdb's version contains in-frame clones alone and is incomplete. The data hold around 2,000,000 clones, with about 95% observed a single time. The sample was naive CD8+ T cells sorted from blood. Every receptor here comes from a man aged 18 to 35 in good health. Each CDR3 is given with its conserved first and last residue. Each record gives: CDR3 length, J gene, V gene, CDR3 protein.

15 TRBJ2-3 TRBV2 CASSAGQTSTDTQYF
13 TRBJ1-1 TRBV4-3 CASSPSGGWGAFF
14 TRBJ1-3 TRBV6-5 CASSYSGAGNTIYF
15 TRBJ1-1 TRBV9 CASSPLEGSDTEAFF
14 TRBJ2-7 TRBV5-5 CASTPPTGGYEQYF
13 TRBJ2-1 TRBV10-3 CATRTGGYNEQFF
16 TRBJ1-2 TRBV6-6 CASSYASDRDKQGYTF
14 TRBJ2-7 TRBV15 CATSRGSGGYEQYF
14 TRBJ2-3 TRBV19 CASSLDSSTDTQYF
15 TRBJ2-1 TRBV28 CASMPDRNSYNEQFF
16 TRBJ2-3 TRBV28 CASSSYRDEYTNTQYF
14 TRBJ2-7 TRBV7-9 CASSLAESSYEQYF
13 TRBJ1-2 TRBV19 CAATPTGVYGYTF
15 TRBJ2-7 TRBV6-5 CASSTPGQGTHEQYF
14 TRBJ2-7 TRBV5-6 CASSLAGSGYEQYF
14 TRBJ1-4 TRBV29-1 CSVLETATNEKLFF
18 TRBJ1-4 TRBV28 CASSSGGIRDATNEKLFF
15 TRBJ2-1 TRBV7-6 CASSSRTDSYNEQFF
16 TRBJ1-2 TRBV7-9 CASSDSGQKFGSGYTF
16 TRBJ2-7 TRBV10-3 CAISENRDKSSYEQYF
13 TRBJ2-5 TRBV27 CASSSLGRETQYF
16 TRBJ2-7 TRBV6-1 CASSEGFGTGLNEQYF
14 TRBJ1-4 TRBV6-1 CASENRAPNEKLFF
16 TRBJ2-3 TRBV7-3 CASSRLAGGQTDTQYF
17 TRBJ1-1 TRBV4-3 CASSQVLGQGPNTEAFF
15 TRBJ1-2 TRBV5-1 CASSLTGSSNYGYTF
14 TRBJ2-7 TRBV4-1 CASSQDLASYEQYF
14 TRBJ2-1 TRBV13 CASSLRADYNEQFF
13 TRBJ2-7 TRBV29-1 CSVRGVSSYEQYF
15 TRBJ1-6 TRBV5-4 CASSLDRGELSPLHF
16 TRBJ2-1 TRBV4-3 CASSQERLAGYNEQFF
14 TRBJ1-2 TRBV11-2 CASSLVGQGHGYTF
16 TRBJ2-1 TRBV9 CASSAGGGQGNNEQFF
16 TRBJ2-3 TRBV4-3 CASSQDASGALDTQYF
15 TRBJ2-5 TRBV4-1 CASSPRTSGEETQYF
14 TRBJ2-7 TRBV30 CAWGVGDSSYEQYF
17 TRBJ1-1 TRBV2 CASRKSRDREDLAEAFF
14 TRBJ2-7 TRBV7-2 CASSWTSGSYEQYF
14 TRBJ1-1 TRBV5-1 CASSLESGPTEAFF
14 TRBJ2-7 TRBV18 CASTLGTGLYEQYF
17 TRBJ1-5 TRBV10-3 CAISESATYRVDQPQHF
13 TRBJ1-1 TRBV5-1 CASSWNREPEAFF
12 TRBJ2-7 TRBV7-6 CASSFSQGEQYF
15 TRBJ2-5 TRBV19 CASSIGTSAQETQYF
15 TRBJ2-1 TRBV14 CASSQLAGGENEQFF
14 TRBJ2-3 TRBV10-2 CASSLLAGADTQYF
15 TRBJ2-7 TRBV2 CASRAREASSYEQYF
15 TRBJ2-7 TRBV9 CASSVGGMSSYEQYF
12 TRBJ2-4 TRBV14 CASSQQMNIQYF
13 TRBJ1-2 TRBV29-1 CSVEDWSDDGYTF
14 TRBJ2-7 TRBV30 CAWRGRGFSYEQYF
14 TRBJ2-5 TRBV30 CAWSRTGPQETQYF
17 TRBJ2-7 TRBV27 CASSLLRTDRSPYEQYF
15 TRBJ2-1 TRBV6-5 CASSPGGGRGNEQFF
13 TRBJ2-7 TRBV19 CASSEQLSYEQYF
15 TRBJ2-2 TRBV7-9 CASSSGPANTGELFF
17 TRBJ2-7 TRBV27 CASSLQSVRGPAYEQYF